The TCR beta chain described here comes from a study of blood T cell repertoires in COVID-19. Original analysis: The authors estimated nucleated cell counts from reference gene primer amplification. Assay: immunoSEQ multiplex PCR; the TCRdb copy retains only in-frame clones and omits some. D and trimming come from the DNA, and the V and J calls and clone size come from that table. The table has 300,000 to 400,000 clones, roughly 90% seen once. Patients of the Seattle cohort, enrolled during active infection, were followed longitudinally. CDR3 length: 15 amino acids. V lost 2 bases and J 2 bases, leaving 10 bases between the germline ends. Germline V gene data show CDR1 as SEHNR and CDR2 as FQNEAQ (reference sequence).

The specimen sequenced was peripheral blood. This TCR derives from a woman in her thirties with COVID-19, enrolled during active disease. The chain links TRBV7-9 to TRBJ2-1, with D possibly TRBD2 on 6 matching bases. The CDR3 DNA is TGTGCCAGCAGCTTACGGGGGAATACCTACAATGAGCAGTTCTTC. It codes for CASSLRGNTYNEQFF.